The sequence of this T cell receptor (beta chain) was determined in a study of early T cells in non-severe SARS-CoV-2 infection. Study overall: Alpha and beta chains were unpaired, from unsorted whole-blood bulk RNA.

The V gene lost 0 bases and the J gene lost 7 bases, with 12 bases spanning the gap. The CDR3 runs 14 residues. Germline V gene lookup returns CDR1 KGHSH and CDR2 LQKENI. Findings and limits, study-wide: Database matching using VDJdb favored anti-spike CD8 responses, with private and CD4 specificities left missing.

Of note for this clonotype: The antigen is not known.

Individually, cDNA molecules had unique molecular identifiers attached to them. One entry per CDR3 protein, called by TCRdb with MiXCR from the 5' RACE reads. The sample comprises more than 40,000 distinct CDR3 sequences, more than 4.5% of which are singletons, and under 5.5% rests with the top ten. The starting material was whole blood, obtained at baseline. This chain joins TRBV18 and TRBJ2-5, with D perhaps assigned TRBD1 or TRBD2 (5 bases each). This receptor was identified in an adult who was a healthcare worker with PCR-confirmed SARS-CoV-2 infection or an uninfected control (not recorded which). DNA of the CDR3: TGTGCCAGCTCACCACCGACAAGGGACGGGACCCAGTACTTC. Its translation: CASSPPTRDGTQYF. Variable domain in full (rest from reference TRBV18 and TRBJ2-5): NAGVMQNPRHLVRRRGQEARLRCSPMKGHSHVYWYRQLPEEGLKFMVYLQKENIIDESGMPKERFSAEFPKEGPSILRIQQVVRGDSAAYFCASSPPTRDGTQYFGPGTRLLVL.